This TCR beta chain stems from a study of beta chain features in type 1 diabetes. Broader study findings: Researchers cautioned that cDNA sequencing could over-represent cells with high TCR expression.

Every isolated RNA sample was fully reverse transcribed, so sequencing captured expressed TCRB transcripts. The study sequenced naive, central memory and regulatory T cell samples to an average of around 3.5 million reads. Here immunoSEQ multiplex PCR was the method, and the copy in TCRdb shows in-frame clones only, minus some. The table records some 900,000 clones, around a sixth of them present only once. As for this clone: Its cognate antigen is unknown.

With 3 bases clipped from V and 4 bases from J, the junction kept 6 bases outside the gene matches. Germline assignment: CDR1 SGHRS and CDR2 YFSETQ. The CDR3 contains 15 residues. The genes are TRBV5-1 and TRBJ2-2, with 7 bases lining up with TRBD2. The receptor comes from a woman under 30 in good health. The specimen sequenced was naive CD4+ T cells from blood. CDR3 region: CASSSGTIITGELFF. The CDR3 DNA reads TGCGCCAGCAGCTCCGGGACTATAATCACCGGGGAGCTGTTTTTT.